This TCR beta chain was profiled in a study of CD8 T cells in ankylosing spondylitis. This clonotype showed up many times. Its cognate antigen is unknown. V shed 5 bases, J shed 4 bases, and the junction held 13 bases outside the gene matches. Germline V gene data show CDR1 as DFQATT and CDR2 as SNEGSKA (reference sequence). The CDR3 consists of 18 residues. Quantitative 5'-RACE with molecular barcodes was used to make the TCR beta libraries. Each CDR3 protein is one row after TCRdb ran MiXCR on the 5' RACE reads. Of about 210,000 distinct CDR3 sequences listed, 7.3% are singletons. Notes on the study in general: Among TCR beta sequences, a motif of under 10 highly homologous variants appeared characteristic of ankylosing spondylitis blood. Clones tied to disease were said to be significantly enriched in matched ankylosing spondylitis synovial fluid.

The sample consisted of blood, either unsorted or a sorted T cell fraction (not recorded which). The clonotype was recovered from a male donor with ankylosing spondylitis. This chain uses TRBV20-1 with TRBJ2-1; 14 bases are shared with TRBD2. The CDR3 reads CSARTPGLAGAGYNEQFF. The CDR3, as DNA: TGCAGTGCTCGGACTCCGGGACTAGCGGGAGCGGGGTACAATGAGCAGTTCTTC.